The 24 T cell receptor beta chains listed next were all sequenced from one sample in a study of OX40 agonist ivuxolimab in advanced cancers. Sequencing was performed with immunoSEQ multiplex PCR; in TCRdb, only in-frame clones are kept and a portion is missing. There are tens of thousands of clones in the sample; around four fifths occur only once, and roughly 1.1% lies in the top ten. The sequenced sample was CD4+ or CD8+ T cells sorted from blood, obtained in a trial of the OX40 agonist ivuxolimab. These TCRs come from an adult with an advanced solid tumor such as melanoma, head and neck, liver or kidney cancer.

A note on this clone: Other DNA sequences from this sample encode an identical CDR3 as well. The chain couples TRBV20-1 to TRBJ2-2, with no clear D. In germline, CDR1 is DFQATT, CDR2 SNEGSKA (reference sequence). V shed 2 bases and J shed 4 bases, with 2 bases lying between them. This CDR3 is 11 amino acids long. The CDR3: CSARTTGELFF. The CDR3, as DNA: TGCAGTGCTAGAACCACCGGGGAGCTGTTTTTT.

The CDR3 is CASSGQGLFEQYF. In DNA, the CDR3 is TGTGCCAGCTCTGGGCAGGGGCTCTTTGAGCAGTACTTC. V is TRBV27 and J is TRBJ2-7; TRBD1 is a possible D gene (6 bases). The CDR3 totals 13 residues. With 8 bases removed from V and 7 bases from J, the gap between germline ends came to 18 bases. CDR1 and CDR2 (germline): MNHEY, SMNVEV (reference sequence).

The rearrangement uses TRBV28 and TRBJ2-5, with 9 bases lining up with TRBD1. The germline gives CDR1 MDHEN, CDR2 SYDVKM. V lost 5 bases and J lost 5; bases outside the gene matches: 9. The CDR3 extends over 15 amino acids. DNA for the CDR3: TGTGCCAGCAGTGACGACAGGGGGAAAGGTGAGACCCAGTACTTC. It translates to CASSDDRGKGETQYF.

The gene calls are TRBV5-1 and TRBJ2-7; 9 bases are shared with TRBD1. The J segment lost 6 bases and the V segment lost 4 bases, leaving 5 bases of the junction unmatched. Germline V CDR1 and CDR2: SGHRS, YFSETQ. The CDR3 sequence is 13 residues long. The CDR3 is CASSPDRGSEQYV. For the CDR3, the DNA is TGCGCCAGCAGCCCTGACAGGGGGAGCGAGCAGTACGTC.

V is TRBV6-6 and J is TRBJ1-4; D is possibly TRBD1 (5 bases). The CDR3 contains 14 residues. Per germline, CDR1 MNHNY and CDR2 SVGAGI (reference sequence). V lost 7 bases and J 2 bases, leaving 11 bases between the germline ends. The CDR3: CASIRTLTNEKLFF. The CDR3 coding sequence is TGTGCCAGCATCAGGACACTGACTAATGAAAAACTGTTTTTT.

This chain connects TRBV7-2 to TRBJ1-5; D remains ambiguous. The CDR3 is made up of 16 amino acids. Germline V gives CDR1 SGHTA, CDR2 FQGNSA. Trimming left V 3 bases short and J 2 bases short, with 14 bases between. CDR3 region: CASSFGPGRGNQPQHF. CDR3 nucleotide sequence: TGTGCCAGCAGCTTTGGCCCCGGTAGGGGCAATCAGCCCCAGCATTTT.

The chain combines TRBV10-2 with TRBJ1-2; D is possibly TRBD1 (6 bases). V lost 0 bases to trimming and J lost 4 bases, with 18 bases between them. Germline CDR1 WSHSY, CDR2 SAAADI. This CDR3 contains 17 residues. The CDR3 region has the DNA TGCGCCAGCAGTGAGTCCGGGCGGGGGCGACAAGGCTATGGCTACACCTTC. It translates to CASSESGRGRQGYGYTF.

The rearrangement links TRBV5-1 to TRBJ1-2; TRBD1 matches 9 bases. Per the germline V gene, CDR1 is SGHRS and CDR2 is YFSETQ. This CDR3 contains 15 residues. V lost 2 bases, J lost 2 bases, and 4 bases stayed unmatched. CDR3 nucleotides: TGCGCCAGCAGCTTCACGACAGGGGGGAACTATGGCTACACCTTC. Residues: CASSFTTGGNYGYTF.

This CDR3 reads CASSLEAGERLHF. Here the CDR3 DNA reads TGTGCCAGCAGTTTAGAGGCAGGGGAGCGCCTCCACTTT. The V and J genes are TRBV28 and TRBJ1-6; tentatively, D is TRBD1 (6 bases). V lost 2 bases, J lost 15 bases, and 14 bases lay in between. The CDR3 is 13 amino acids. Germline V gene sequence: CDR1 MDHEN, CDR2 SYDVKM.

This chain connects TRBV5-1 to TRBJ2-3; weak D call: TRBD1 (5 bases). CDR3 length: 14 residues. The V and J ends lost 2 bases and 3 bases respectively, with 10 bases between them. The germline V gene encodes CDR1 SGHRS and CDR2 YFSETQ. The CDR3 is CASSFIGETDTQYF. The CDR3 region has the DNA TGCGCCAGCAGCTTCATAGGGGAAACAGATACGCAGTATTTT.

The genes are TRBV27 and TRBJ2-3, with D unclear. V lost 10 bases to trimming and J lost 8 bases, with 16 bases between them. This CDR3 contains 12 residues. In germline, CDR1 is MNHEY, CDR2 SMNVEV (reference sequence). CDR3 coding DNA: TGTGCCATTCTGGCTCCTTCTGGTACGCAGTATTTT. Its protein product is CAILAPSGTQYF.

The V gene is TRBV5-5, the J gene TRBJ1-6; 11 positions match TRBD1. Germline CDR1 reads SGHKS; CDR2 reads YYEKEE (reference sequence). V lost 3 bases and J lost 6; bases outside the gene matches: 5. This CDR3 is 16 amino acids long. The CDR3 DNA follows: TGTGCCAGCAGCTGGGACAGGGGGAGAAGTAATTCACCCCTCCACTTT. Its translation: CASSWDRGRSNSPLHF.

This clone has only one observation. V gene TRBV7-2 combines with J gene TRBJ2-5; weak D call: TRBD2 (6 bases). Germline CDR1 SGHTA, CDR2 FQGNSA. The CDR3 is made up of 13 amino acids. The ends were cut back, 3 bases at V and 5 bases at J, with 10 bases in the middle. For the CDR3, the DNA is TGTGCCAGCAGCTTCGCGGGATCGGAGACCCAGTACTTC. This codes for CASSFAGSETQYF. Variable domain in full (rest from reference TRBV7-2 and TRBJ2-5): GAGVSQSPSNKVTEKGKDVELRCDPISGHTALYWYRQSLGQGLEFLIYFQGNSAPDKSGLPSDRFSAERTGGSVSTLTIQRTQQEDSAVYLCASSFAGSETQYFGPGTRLLVL.

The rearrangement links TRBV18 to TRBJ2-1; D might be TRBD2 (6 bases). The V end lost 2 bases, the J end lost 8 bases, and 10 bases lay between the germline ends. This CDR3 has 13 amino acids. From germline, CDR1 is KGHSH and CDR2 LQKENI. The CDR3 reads CASSPTRDHEQFF. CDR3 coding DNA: TGTGCCAGCTCACCAACGCGGGATCATGAGCAGTTCTTC. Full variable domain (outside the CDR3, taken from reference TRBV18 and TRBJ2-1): NAGVMQNPRHLVRRRGQEARLRCSPMKGHSHVYWYRQLPEEGLKFMVYLQKENIIDESGMPKERFSAEFPKEGPSILRIQQVVRGDSAAYFCASSPTRDHEQFFGPGTRLTVL.

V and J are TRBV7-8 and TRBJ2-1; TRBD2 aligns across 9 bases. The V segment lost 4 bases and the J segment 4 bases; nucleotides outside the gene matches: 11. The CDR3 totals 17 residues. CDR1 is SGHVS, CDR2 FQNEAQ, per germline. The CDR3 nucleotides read TGTGCCAGCAGCTCCACCGCCGGGCGGGGGGGATACAATGAGCAGTTCTTC. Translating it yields CASSSTAGRGGYNEQFF.

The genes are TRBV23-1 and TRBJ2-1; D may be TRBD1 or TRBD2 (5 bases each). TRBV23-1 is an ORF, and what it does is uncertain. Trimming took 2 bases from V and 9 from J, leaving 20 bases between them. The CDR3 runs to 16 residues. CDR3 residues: CASSQGSPEGPIEQFF. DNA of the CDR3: TGCGCCAGCAGTCAAGGGTCCCCTGAGGGACCGATTGAGCAGTTCTTC.

CDR3 nucleotide sequence: TGCGCCAGCAGCCAAGCGGACAGGGGTCTCTACGAGCAGTACTTC. It yields the protein CASSQADRGLYEQYF. V is TRBV4-3 and J is TRBJ2-7, with 9 bases fitting TRBD1. Trimming took 1 base from V and 3 from J; bases not matched to a gene: 4. Germline V gene lookup returns CDR1 LGHNA and CDR2 YSLEER. The CDR3 has 15 amino acids.

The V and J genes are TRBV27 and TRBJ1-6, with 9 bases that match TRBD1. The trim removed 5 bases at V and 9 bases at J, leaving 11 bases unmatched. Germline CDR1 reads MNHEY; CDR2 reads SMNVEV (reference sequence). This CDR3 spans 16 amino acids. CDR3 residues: CASSPGTGKIGSPLHF. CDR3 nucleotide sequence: TGTGCCAGCAGTCCGGGGACAGGGAAGATCGGTTCACCCCTCCACTTT.

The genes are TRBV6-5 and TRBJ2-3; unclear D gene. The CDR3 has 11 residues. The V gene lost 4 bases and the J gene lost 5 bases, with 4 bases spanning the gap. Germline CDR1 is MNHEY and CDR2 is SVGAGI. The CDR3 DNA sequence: TGTGCCAGCAGTTTGTTAGATACGCAGTATTTT. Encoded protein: CASSLLDTQYF.

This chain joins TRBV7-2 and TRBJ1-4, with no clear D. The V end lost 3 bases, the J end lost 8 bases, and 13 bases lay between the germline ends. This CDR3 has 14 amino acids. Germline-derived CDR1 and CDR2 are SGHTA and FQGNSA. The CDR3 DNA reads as TGTGCCAGCAGCTTGGGGAGTAGAGGGGAAAAACTGTTTTTT. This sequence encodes CASSLGSRGEKLFF.

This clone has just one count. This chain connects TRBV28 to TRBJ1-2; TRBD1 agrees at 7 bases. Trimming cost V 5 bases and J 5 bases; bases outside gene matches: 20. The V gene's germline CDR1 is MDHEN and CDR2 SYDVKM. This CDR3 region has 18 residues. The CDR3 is CASSRPYYGQAVKYGYTF. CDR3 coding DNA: TGTGCCAGCAGTAGACCCTACTACGGACAGGCCGTAAAGTATGGCTACACCTTC.

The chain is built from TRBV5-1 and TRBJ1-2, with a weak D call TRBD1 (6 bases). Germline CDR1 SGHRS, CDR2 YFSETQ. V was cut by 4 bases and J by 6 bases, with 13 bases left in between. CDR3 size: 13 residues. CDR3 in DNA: TGCGCCAGCAGCGCCCGGGGGCAGAATGGCTACACCTTC. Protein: CASSARGQNGYTF.

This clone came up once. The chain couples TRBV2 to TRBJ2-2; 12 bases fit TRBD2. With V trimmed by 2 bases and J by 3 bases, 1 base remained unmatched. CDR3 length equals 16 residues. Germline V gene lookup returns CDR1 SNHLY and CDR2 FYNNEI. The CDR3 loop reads CASSERTSGDTGELFF. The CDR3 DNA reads TGTGCCAGCAGTGAACGGACTAGCGGGGACACCGGGGAGCTGTTTTTT.

CDR3 sequence reads: CASSLSQGVEEKLFF. CDR3 bases: TGTGCCAGCAGCTTGTCGCAGGGGGTGGAGGAAAAACTGTTTTTT. This chain connects TRBV5-6 to TRBJ1-4, with TRBD1 matching over 7 bases. CDR3 length equals 15 residues. The V gene end was trimmed by 1 base and the J gene end by 8 bases; junction bases not matched to a gene: 8. Germline CDR1 SGHDT, CDR2 YYEEEE.